This TCR beta chain was retrieved from a study of blood T cell repertoires in COVID-19. About the study: Samples of COVID-19 (acute and convalescent) were obtained from the United States, Italy and Spain. The cDNA or gDNA used as material had been derived from T cells, B-cell-depleted T cells, or PBMCs.

In the study's own analysis: Reference gene primers were amplified, and this amplification served to estimate nucleated cell counts. Produced via immunoSEQ multiplex PCR; TCRdb's table is partial and in-frame only. V and J calls and clone size are those listed in that table; D and trimming were worked out from the DNA. In the table there are tens of thousands of clones, around 86% of which are singletons. Per germline, CDR1 LNHNV and CDR2 YYDKDF (reference sequence). The ends were cut back, 7 bases at V and 1 base at J, with 9 bases in the middle. CDR3 length: 13 amino acids. This TCR was sampled from a man aged 40-49 years with active COVID-19. The chain is built from TRBV15 and TRBJ2-3; D call uncertain. Input material: peripheral blood. The CDR3 reads CATKQARTDTQYF. CDR3 DNA: TGTGCCACCAAGCAGGCCCGCACAGATACGCAGTATTTT.